This TCR beta chain was sequenced in a study of hypomethylating agent response in myelodysplastic syndrome (dated by TCRdb to 2020 to 2022). Study-level background: The hypomethylating agents azacitidine (about 75% of the 11) or decitabine (3 of 11) were used to treat the patients. Among the myelodysplastic syndrome patients in the cohort, roughly ten were male and 2 were female. A mean patient age of about 76 +/- 6.4 years was recorded, and a diploid cytogenetic profile was observed most commonly. The mutation found most frequently was TET2, which appeared in 5 of the 11 patients. Six patients responded with complete response or hematologic improvement, and about five patients were non-responders. Response was defined as complete response or hematologic improvement, and patients meeting neither criterion were classed as non-responders.

Comment on this clone: Its antigen is still unknown. No base quality values were provided; no much bigger clone lies one nucleotide off.

The library relied on the immunoSEQ multiplex PCR assay. Survey resolution was used, with two replicates of around 200 ng each, totaling 400 ng of DNA per sample. The hsTCRB kit detected rearranged TCRB sequences in genomic DNA using multiplex PCR primers targeting V and J genes. The first PCR used the QIAGEN Multiplex PCR Kit for 25 to 35 cycles to amplify the CDR3 region. Sample barcodes and Illumina adapters were attached to each replicate during a second PCR lasting roughly 8 cycles. Quantification of the pooled libraries was done with a QuantStudio 6 and the KAPA library quantification kit. Around 16 pM of pooled libraries was sequenced on an Illumina MiSeq using 156-cycle single-end reads and a 15-cycle index read. The authors' analysis ran thus. Of about 150,000 unique clonotypes, approximately 1.7% were flagged by VDJdb annotation as previously reported viral-epitope-specific clonotypes. Raw reads were processed into normalized, annotated TCRB repertoires with the immunoSEQ Data Assistant and immunoSEQ Analyzer. Clonotype analysis used the immunarch R package version 0.6.5 and BioAnalyzer. Every repertoire was downsampled to the clone count of the smallest repertoire before richness was estimated. Clonotypes were sorted into expanded, contracted or novel categories with Fisher's exact tests, where novel meant the clonotype had zero frequency before treatment. GLIPH2 clustered significantly changed CDR3 beta sequences using simulation_depth=1000 and kmer_min_depth=3, excluding CDR3s shorter than five residues. TCRdb took over this immuneACCESS table, retaining in-frame rearrangements with V and J assigned. Such tables are incomplete; in checked studies, under half of the missing clones stem from an unresolved V gene, and the remainder is unexplained. V and J calls and clone size are given by that table; D and trimming were obtained from the DNA. This sample holds some 2,000 clones; roughly 80% were observed only once. The ten largest make up approximately 17% of the sample.

From cysteine to phenylalanine, the CDR3 is 14 amino acids long. The read is trimmed to its CDR3 DNA, 42 bases read in frame from base 1. Cut back by 4 bases and 2 bases, the V and J ends lie 9 bases apart. Per the germline V gene (reference sequence), SGHNT is the CDR1 and YYREEE is the CDR2. Bulk bone marrow was analyzed, and T-cell subsets were not sorted. Immunosequencing of the TCR beta CDR3 regions was performed on bone marrow from ten to eleven myelodysplastic syndrome patients before and after hypomethylating agent therapy. For longitudinal repertoire tracking, every patient provided one baseline bone marrow and two to three bone marrows collected at different post-treatment timepoints. Whole bone marrow served as the source for genomic DNA extraction, with DNA quality checked using TapeStation, NanoDrop OneC and PicoGreen assays. The paper's findings and limits, for the study overall: Novel clonotypes were found to emerge more often in responders, whereas more contracted clonotypes were observed in non-responders after treatment. Only approximately 10 patients were analyzed, so the study cohort was small. The healthy control donors were not matched in age to the MDS patients, and this mismatch could have affected the comparison between MDS and healthy donors. Possible recognition of novel MDS antigens by the shared GLIPH2 clusters was not confirmed, and experimental validation of that possible recognition is needed. No significant change in richness, rarefaction diversity or clonality was detected after hypomethylating agent treatment, either across all patients or within response groups.

This chain is built from TRBV5-4 and TRBJ2-2; no D gene is confidently identified. The clonotype comes from a human donor with myelodysplastic syndrome. This sample comprised bone marrow, obtained before or after starting hypomethylating agent treatment for myelodysplastic syndrome (not recorded which). The nucleotide sequence reads as follows: TGTGCCAGCAGCGCCGTCGTAAACACCGGGGAGCTGTTTTTT. It translates to CASSAVVNTGELFF.